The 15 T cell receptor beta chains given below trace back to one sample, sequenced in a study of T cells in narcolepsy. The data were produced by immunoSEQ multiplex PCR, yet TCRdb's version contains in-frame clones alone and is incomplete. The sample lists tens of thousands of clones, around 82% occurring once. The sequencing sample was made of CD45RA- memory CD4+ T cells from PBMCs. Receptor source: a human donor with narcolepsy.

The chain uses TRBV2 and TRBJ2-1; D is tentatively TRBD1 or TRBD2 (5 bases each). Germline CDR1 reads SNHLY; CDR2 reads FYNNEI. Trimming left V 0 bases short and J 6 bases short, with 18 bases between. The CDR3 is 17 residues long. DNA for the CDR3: TGTGCCAGCAGTGAAGCTCGGGGACCCCCAGGGTCCAATGAGCAGTTCTTC. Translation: CASSEARGPPGSNEQFF.

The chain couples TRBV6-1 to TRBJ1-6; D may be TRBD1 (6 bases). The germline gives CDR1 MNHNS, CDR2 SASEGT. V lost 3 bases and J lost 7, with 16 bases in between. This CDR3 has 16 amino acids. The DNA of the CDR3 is TGTGCCAGCAGTGAGGACAGAATGGTTCCCAATTCACCCCTCCACTTT. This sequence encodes CASSEDRMVPNSPLHF.

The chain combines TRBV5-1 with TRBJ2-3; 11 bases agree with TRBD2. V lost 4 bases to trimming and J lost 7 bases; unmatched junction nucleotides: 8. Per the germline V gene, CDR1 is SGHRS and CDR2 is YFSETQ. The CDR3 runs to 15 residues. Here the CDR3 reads CASSTGTSGVNTQYF. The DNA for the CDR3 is TGCGCCAGCAGCACGGGGACTAGCGGAGTGAATACGCAGTATTTT.

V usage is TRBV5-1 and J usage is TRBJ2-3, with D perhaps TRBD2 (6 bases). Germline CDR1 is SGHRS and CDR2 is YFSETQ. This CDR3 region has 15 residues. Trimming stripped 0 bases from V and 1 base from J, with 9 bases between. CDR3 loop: CASSLDGEGTDTQYF. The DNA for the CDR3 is TGCGCCAGCAGCTTGGATGGGGAGGGCACAGATACGCAGTATTTT.

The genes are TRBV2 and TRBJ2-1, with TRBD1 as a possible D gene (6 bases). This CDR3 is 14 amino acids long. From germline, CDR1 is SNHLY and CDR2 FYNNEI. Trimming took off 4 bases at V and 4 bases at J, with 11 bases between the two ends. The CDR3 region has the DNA TGTGCCAGCAGTGCGACAGGTTCATACAATGAGCAGTTCTTC. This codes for CASSATGSYNEQFF.

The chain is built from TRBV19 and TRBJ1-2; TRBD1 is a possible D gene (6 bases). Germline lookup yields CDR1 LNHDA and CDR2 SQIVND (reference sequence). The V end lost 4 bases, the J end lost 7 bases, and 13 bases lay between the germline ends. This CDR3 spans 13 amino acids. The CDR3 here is CASSTKTGGGYTF. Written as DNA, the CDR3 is TGTGCCAGTAGTACTAAGACAGGAGGTGGCTACACCTTC.

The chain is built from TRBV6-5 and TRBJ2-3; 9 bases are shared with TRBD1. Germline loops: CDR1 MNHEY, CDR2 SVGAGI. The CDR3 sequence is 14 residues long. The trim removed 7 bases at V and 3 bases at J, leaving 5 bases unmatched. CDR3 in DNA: TGTGCCAGCAACGGACAGGGGAGGACAGATACGCAGTATTTT. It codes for CASNGQGRTDTQYF.

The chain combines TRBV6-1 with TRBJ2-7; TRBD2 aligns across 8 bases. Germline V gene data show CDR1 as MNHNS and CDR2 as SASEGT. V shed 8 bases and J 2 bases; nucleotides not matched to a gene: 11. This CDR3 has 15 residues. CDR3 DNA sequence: TGTGCCAGCTTCCTCGGACTAGCAGCCCCCTACGAGCAGTACTTC. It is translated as CASFLGLAAPYEQYF.

CDR3 amino acids: CASSRPNRGLETQYF. DNA for the CDR3: TGTGCCAGCAGCCGGCCTAATAGGGGCTTGGAGACCCAGTACTTC. The chain recombines TRBV7-9 with TRBJ2-5, with D perhaps TRBD1 (5 bases). V lost 5 bases, J lost 5 bases, and 18 bases lay in between. The CDR3 covers 15 residues. CDR1 and CDR2 from the germline V gene are SEHNR and FQNEAQ (reference sequence).

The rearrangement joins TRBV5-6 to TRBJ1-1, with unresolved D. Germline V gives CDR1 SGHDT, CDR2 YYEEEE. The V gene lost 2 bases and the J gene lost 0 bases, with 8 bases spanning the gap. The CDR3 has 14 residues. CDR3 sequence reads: CASSFRSMNTEAFF. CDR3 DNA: TGTGCCAGCAGCTTCCGGTCCATGAACACTGAAGCTTTCTTT. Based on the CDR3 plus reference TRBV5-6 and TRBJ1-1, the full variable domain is DAGVTQSPTHLIKTRGQQVTLRCSPKSGHDTVSWYQQALGQGPQFIFQYYEEEERQRGNFPDRFSGHQFPNYSSELNVNALLLGDSALYLCASSFRSMNTEAFFGQGTRLTVV.

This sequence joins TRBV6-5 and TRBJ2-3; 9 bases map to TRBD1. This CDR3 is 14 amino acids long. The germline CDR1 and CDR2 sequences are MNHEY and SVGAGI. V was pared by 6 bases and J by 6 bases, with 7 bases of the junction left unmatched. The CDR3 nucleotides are TGTGCCAGCAGCCAGGGGGACAGGGATGATACGCAGTATTTT. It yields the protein CASSQGDRDDTQYF.

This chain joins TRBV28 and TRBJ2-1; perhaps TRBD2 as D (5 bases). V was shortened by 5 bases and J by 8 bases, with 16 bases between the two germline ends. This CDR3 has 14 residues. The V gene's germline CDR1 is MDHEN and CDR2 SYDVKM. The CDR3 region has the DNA TGTGCCAGCAGTCTAAACCCACTCGGGGATGAGCAGTTCTTC. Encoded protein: CASSLNPLGDEQFF.

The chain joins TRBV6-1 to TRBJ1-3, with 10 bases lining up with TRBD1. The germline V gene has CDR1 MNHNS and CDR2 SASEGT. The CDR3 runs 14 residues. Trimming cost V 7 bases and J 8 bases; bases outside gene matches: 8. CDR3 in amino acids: CASTKVGQGHTIYF. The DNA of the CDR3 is TGTGCCAGCACGAAGGTGGGACAGGGGCACACCATATATTTT.

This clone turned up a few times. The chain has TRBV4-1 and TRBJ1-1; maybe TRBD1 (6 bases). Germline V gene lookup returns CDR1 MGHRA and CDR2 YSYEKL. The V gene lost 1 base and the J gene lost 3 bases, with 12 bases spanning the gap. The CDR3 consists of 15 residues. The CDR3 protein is CASSQVQGRYTEAFF. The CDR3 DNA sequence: TGCGCCAGCAGCCAAGTACAGGGAAGGTACACTGAAGCTTTCTTT.

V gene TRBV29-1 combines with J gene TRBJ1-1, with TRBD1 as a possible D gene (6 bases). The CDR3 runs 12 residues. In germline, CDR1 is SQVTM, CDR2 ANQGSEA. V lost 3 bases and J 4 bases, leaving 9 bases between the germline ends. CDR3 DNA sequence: TGCAGCGTTGAGTTACAGGGCACTGAAGCTTTCTTT. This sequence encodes CSVELQGTEAFF.